A selection of T cell receptor beta chains follows, all from one sample in a study of T cells in Graves' hyperthyroidism and ophthalmopathy. One entry per CDR3 protein results from TCRdb running MiXCR on the multiplex PCR reads. The sample yields 550,000 to 650,000 distinct CDR3 sequences, 11% to 15% seen once. The sequenced material came from blood. All receptors derive from a woman aged 40 to 49 with Graves' hyperthyroidism. The CDR3 runs from the conserved cysteine through the conserved F or W. D genes are given only for firm matches. Only part of the rows carry a size: once, few, many, or a class if the clone is expanded.

TRBV7-3	many	TRBJ1-4	.	TGTGCCAGCAGCCCGGAAGCTGGTGAAAAACTGTTTTTT	CASSPEAGEKLFF
TRBV7-2	many	TRBJ1-1	.	TGTGCCAGCAGCTTAGAGAACTTTACCGAAGCTTTCTTT	CASSLENFTEAFF
TRBV11-1	many	TRBJ2-5	TRBD2	TGTGCCAGCAGCTCGCAATTAGCGGGAGGAGAGACCCAGTACTTC	CASSSQLAGGETQYF
TRBV20-1	.	TRBJ1-1	TRBD1	TGCAGTGCTAGATTTATATTACCGGGACAGCACACTGAAGCTTTCTTT	CSARFILPGQHTEAFF
TRBV18	many	TRBJ1-6	.	TGTGCCAGCTCACCCACAGGGTTCAATTCACCCCTCCACTTT	CASSPTGFNSPLHF
TRBV3-1	.	TRBJ1-5	TRBD1	TGTGCCAGCAGCCAAGATGGGGGGACAGGGGCGTATAGCAATCAGCCCCAGCATTTT	CASSQDGGTGAYSNQPQHF
TRBV3-1	few	TRBJ2-1	.	TGTGCCAGCGGGACAGCGGGGAGCTCCTACAATGAGCAGTTCTTC	CASGTAGSSYNEQFF
TRBV20-1	few	TRBJ1-2	.	TGCAGTGCTAGAGATAAGGGACGGGCCGACCCAATTTATGGCTACACCTTC	CSARDKGRADPIYGYTF
TRBV20-1	many	TRBJ1-2	TRBD1	TGCAGTGCTAGAGTCGGGGGACAGAATGGCTACACCTTC	CSARVGGQNGYTF
TRBV3-1	many	TRBJ1-1	.	TGTGCCAGCAGCCAAGGGGGACGGATGAACACTGAAGCTTTCTTT	CASSQGGRMNTEAFF
TRBV25-1	.	TRBJ1-4	.	TGTGCCAGCAATCTGGGGGGGTTGGGCACTAATGAAAAACTGTTTTTT	CASNLGGLGTNEKLFF
TRBV28	many	TRBJ2-1	.	TGTGCCACTTGGGGGGCTCTGACATATGAGCAGTTCTTC	CATWGALTYEQFF
TRBV5-1	few	TRBJ2-2	TRBD1	TGCGCCAGCAGCCTCCCCGGACAGGGGGCAGCCGGGGAGCTGTTTTTT	CASSLPGQGAAGELFF
TRBV9	.	TRBJ2-1	.	TGTGCCAGCAGCGTAGACGGGAAGTCCAATGAGCAGTTCTTC	CASSVDGKSNEQFF
TRBV28	few	TRBJ1-1	.	TGTGCCAGCAGTATCCTTAGACTAAGCAACACTGAAGCTTTCTTT	CASSILRLSNTEAFF
TRBV20-1	.	TRBJ2-5	TRBD2	TGCAGTGCCGACGGGACTAGCGGGAATCAAGAGACCCAGTACTTC	CSADGTSGNQETQYF
TRBV5-1	many	TRBJ2-5	.	TGCGCCAGCAGCCAGACCCCGACGACGTACCAAGAGACCCAGTACTTC	CASSQTPTTYQETQYF
TRBV6-4	few	TRBJ2-3	TRBD2	TGTGCCAGCAGTTTTAGCGGGAGTTTCACAGATACGCAGTATTTT	CASSFSGSFTDTQYF
TRBV12-3/TRBV12-4	many	TRBJ1-5	.	TGTGCTATCAGCGGGGGACCCACGGGTCAGCCCCAGCATTTT	CAISGGPTGQPQHF
TRBV7-9	many	TRBJ2-7	.	TGTGCCAGCAGCTTAGCTGGGATGGGTGTTGGCTACGAGCAGTACTTC	CASSLAGMGVGYEQYF
TRBV28	.	TRBJ2-5	.	TGTGCCTGCACCTTTGAGGGCCGAGAGACCCAGTACTTC	CACTFEGRETQYF
TRBV28	many	TRBJ1-5	.	TGTGCCAGCAGTTATTTACAGAATCAGCCCCAGCATTTT	CASSYLQNQPQHF
TRBV5-4	.	TRBJ2-4	.	TGTGCCAGCAGCTTGAAAGGTGGAAACATTCAGTACTTC	CASSLKGGNIQYF
TRBV12-5	many	TRBJ2-3	.	TGTGCTAGTGGCCCGCCGGGGGTTAGCAACACAGATACGCAGTATTTT	CASGPPGVSNTDTQYF
TRBV13	many	TRBJ2-7	TRBD1	TGTGCCAGCAGCTCCTCCTCCGACAGGGGCCAGCAGTACTTC	CASSSSSDRGQQYF
TRBV5-1	many	TRBJ2-3	TRBD1	TGCGCCAGCAGCTCGACAGGGGGCGGCACAGATACGCAGTATTTT	CASSSTGGGTDTQYF
TRBV12-3/TRBV12-4	many	TRBJ2-2	.	TGTGCCAGCAGTCCCGAGGGTAACACCGGGGAGCTGTTTTTT	CASSPEGNTGELFF
TRBV27	many	TRBJ2-3	TRBD2	TGTGCCAGCAGTTTATCGGTCCTAGCGGGACCCACAGATACGCAGTATTTT	CASSLSVLAGPTDTQYF
TRBV3-1	many	TRBJ1-2	.	TGTGCCAGCAGCCAAGATCGCTTAGCGGTCTATGGCTACACCTTC	CASSQDRLAVYGYTF
TRBV10-3	.	TRBJ1-2	.	TGTGCCATCAGTGAGTCGACAGTGTCTTACTATGGCTACACCTTC	CAISESTVSYYGYTF
TRBV12-3/TRBV12-4	many	TRBJ1-1	TRBD1	TGTGCCAGCAGTTTTTTTGGGACAGGGTCAATGAACACTGAAGCTTTCTTT	CASSFFGTGSMNTEAFF
TRBV20-1	.	TRBJ2-7	.	TGCAGTGCCTCGGGACTGGACTACGAGCAGTACTTC	CSASGLDYEQYF
TRBV7-8	many	TRBJ2-5	.	TGTGCCAGCAGCCGCCGGGACCTACAAGAGACCCAGTACTTC	CASSRRDLQETQYF
TRBV4-1	many	TRBJ1-1	.	TGCGCCAGCAGCCAAGATAATCGAGGCCGAGCTTTCTTT	CASSQDNRGRAFF
TRBV4-2	.	TRBJ1-2	TRBD1	TGTGCCAGCAGCCAAGTCCAGGGGGGAGGCTACACCTTC	CASSQVQGGGYTF
TRBV27	many	TRBJ2-3	.	TGTGCCAGCAGTACAAATGAACTAGTGAATACGCAGTATTTT	CASSTNELVNTQYF
TRBV5-1	.	TRBJ2-7	TRBD1	TGCGCCAGCAGTCAGTATGGGACAGGGGGCTCCTACGAGCAGTACTTC	CASSQYGTGGSYEQYF
TRBV7-9	.	TRBJ2-1	.	TGTGCCAGCAGCCCCGGAAGAGGGAGGACTGATCGTCATGAGCAGTTCTTC	CASSPGRGRTDRHEQFF
TRBV20-1	.	TRBJ1-3	.	TGCAGTGCTAGGGGTTCAGGACCCTCTGGAAACACCATATATTTT	CSARGSGPSGNTIYF
TRBV28	many	TRBJ2-1	.	TGTGCCAGCAGTTCCCGAAACAATGAGCAGTTCTTC	CASSSRNNEQFF
TRBV3-1	.	TRBJ2-1	TRBD2	TGTGCCAGCAGCAGACTAGCGGGAGATAGTGAGCAGTTCTTC	CASSRLAGDSEQFF
TRBV10-3	many	TRBJ2-1	.	TGTGCCATCAGGGGGACGGACAATGAGCAGTTCTTC	CAIRGTDNEQFF
TRBV19	few	TRBJ2-3	.	TGTGCCAGTAGTCCCCAGGGTTTGGGCACAGATACGCAGTATTTT	CASSPQGLGTDTQYF
TRBV25-1	.	TRBJ1-2	TRBD1	TGTGCCAGCAGTGAATATGACAGGGATGGCTACACCTTC	CASSEYDRDGYTF
TRBV19	.	TRBJ2-2	.	TGTGCCAGTAGTATAGTTAACGGGGAGCTGTTTTTT	CASSIVNGELFF
TRBV7-9	many	TRBJ2-7	.	TGTGCCAGCAGCGTACGGGACCGCTCCTACGAGCAGTACTTC	CASSVRDRSYEQYF
TRBV12-5	.	TRBJ1-3	TRBD1	TGTGCTAGTGATCTGACCGGGACAGTAGCCTCTACCCCCTTCTCTGGAAACACCATATATTTT	CASDLTGTVASTPFSGNTIYF
TRBV18	many	TRBJ2-7	TRBD1	TGTGCCAGCTCCCCCGGGACAGGGGCTCTCGAGCAGTACTTC	CASSPGTGALEQYF
TRBV30	.	TRBJ2-2	TRBD1	TGTGCCTGGAGTCCTCCCGGGACAGGGAACACCGGGGAGCTGTTTTTT	CAWSPPGTGNTGELFF